These 9 T cell receptor beta chains originate from one sample sequenced in a study of shared clonotypes between healthy human individuals (dated by TCRdb to about 2020). The library was generated by the immunoSEQ multiplex PCR assay. Drawn from immuneACCESS, this table holds only the in-frame rearrangements with V and J called that TCRdb kept. Clones are partly lost; checked studies trace under half to an unresolved V gene and leave the rest unexplained. Here the sample has around 500,000 clones; 60% to 85% occur a single time. The ten largest clonotypes hold about an eighth of the sample. The sample comprised PBMCs. The source is a woman aged 40 to 55 in good health. Some clones in this sample may be carry-over from other donors' samples.

V usage is TRBV2 and J usage is TRBJ2-3; perhaps TRBD2 as D (6 bases). The V and J ends lost 7 bases and 1 base respectively, with 12 bases between them. Germline loops: CDR1 SNHLY, CDR2 FYNNEI. This CDR3 contains 14 residues. The CDR3: CASNRERGTDTQYF. Written as DNA, the CDR3 is TGTGCCAGCAATCGGGAGAGGGGCACAGATACGCAGTATTTT.

This clone was recorded at least ten times. The chain is built from TRBV11-2 and TRBJ2-5; 10 bases are a match to TRBD1. The CDR3 length is 15 residues. The V gene's germline CDR1 is SGHAT and CDR2 FQNNGV. Germline trimming cut 4 bases from V and 4 bases from J; bases unmatched to any gene: 6. CDR3 protein: CASSSTGQGTETQYF. In DNA form, the CDR3 reads TGTGCCAGCAGCTCCACGGGACAGGGGACAGAGACCCAGTACTTC.

This clone was seen more than once but under ten times. The chain employs TRBV11-2 and TRBJ2-7; TRBD1 is a possible D gene (7 bases). Germline V lookup: CDR1 SGHAT, CDR2 FQNNGV. With 5 bases removed from V and 7 bases from J, the gap between germline ends came to 9 bases. The length of the CDR3 is 11 residues. The CDR3 DNA is TGTGCCAGCAGCCAGGGGGGAGAGCAGTACTTC. It encodes CASSQGGEQYF.

V gene TRBV29-1 combines with J gene TRBJ1-1; D may be TRBD1 (6 bases). The germline V gene has CDR1 SQVTM and CDR2 ANQGSEA. V gave up 0 bases and J gave up 3 bases, with 26 bases separating them. This CDR3 has 19 residues. The CDR3 sequence: CSVEECLFGGRRWDTEAFF. CDR3 bases: TGCAGCGTTGAAGAGTGCCTTTTTGGGGGGCGAAGGTGGGACACTGAAGCTTTCTTT.

The rearrangement uses TRBV5-1 and TRBJ2-1; D may be TRBD2 (6 bases). Trimming stripped 0 bases from V and 4 bases from J, with 14 bases between. Germline assignment: CDR1 SGHRS and CDR2 YFSETQ. The length of the CDR3 is 16 residues. The CDR3 nucleotides are TGCGCCAGCAGCTTGGCCGGGCGGGGATCTTACAATGAGCAGTTCTTC. This codes for CASSLAGRGSYNEQFF.

CDR3 sequence: CASSLGISGNTEAFF. CDR3 in DNA: TGTGCCAGCAGCTTAGGGATAAGCGGGAACACTGAAGCTTTCTTT. The J gene is TRBJ1-1, the V gene TRBV7-9, with D hard to call. V gave up 1 base and J gave up 1 base, with 10 bases separating them. This CDR3 region has 15 residues. The V gene's germline CDR1 is SEHNR and CDR2 FQNEAQ (reference sequence).

This clone occurred once. V gene TRBV28 combines with J gene TRBJ1-1; D gene uncertain. The germline CDR1 and CDR2 sequences are MDHEN and SYDVKM. The CDR3 spans 10 residues. V gave up 3 bases and J gave up 12 bases, with 8 bases separating them. As DNA, the CDR3 is TGTGCCAGCAGTTTGAGGGATACTTTCTTT. Its protein is CASSLRDTFF.

This chain joins TRBV6-5 and TRBJ2-7; D gene ambiguous. Germline-derived CDR1 and CDR2 are MNHEY and SVGAGI. The CDR3 length is 14 residues. Trimming removed 2 bases from V and 3 bases from J, with 11 bases in between. The CDR3 nucleotides are TGTGCCAGCAGTTACGGGGTTGGCGTCTACGAGCAGTACTTC. Its protein is CASSYGVGVYEQYF.

This clone was counted many times. The chain couples TRBV30 to TRBJ1-2, with 8 bases aligning to TRBD1. Germline V gives CDR1 GTSNPN, CDR2 SVGIG (reference sequence). The length of the CDR3 is 15 residues. V gave up 2 bases and J gave up 3 bases; unmatched junction bases: 8. CDR3 sequence reads: CAWSSTGADYYGYTF. The CDR3 DNA reads as TGTGCCTGGAGTTCGACAGGGGCTGACTACTATGGCTACACCTTC.